The 19 T cell receptor delta chains below come from one sample, sequenced in a study of gamma-delta T cells after stem cell transplantation. TCRdb repeated clone calling on the RT-PCR reads with CATT. The top ten clones hold 25% to 30% of a sample with about a thousand delta-chain clones, more than 0.95% of them seen once. Input material: gamma-delta T cells. These TCRs come from a human donor. It is not recorded whose cells these are; they may come from a transplant donor.

This clone has just a few counts. This likely came from a read error, as a far larger clone is one base away. The sample holds other DNA sequences that translate to the same CDR3. The genes are TRDV2 and TRDJ1; 7 bases agree with TRDD3. V shed 3 bases, J shed 7 bases, and the junction held 22 bases outside the gene matches. Germline lookup yields CDR1 GEAIGNYY and CDR2 EKD. This CDR3 contains 18 residues. CDR3 sequence: CACDPVAGGYASRSKLIF. Here the CDR3 DNA reads TGTGCCTGTGACCCCGTGGCTGGGGGGTACGCGTCAAGGAGTAAACTCATCTTT.

Only a few counts were recorded for this clone. The CDR3 DNA sequence: TGTGCCTGTGACACCCTGGGGGATACTCTAAAGTACACCGATAAACTCATCTTT. As protein: CACDTLGDTLKYTDKLIF. The J gene is TRDJ1, the V gene TRDV2; 11 positions match TRDD3. The CDR3 runs to 18 residues. The germline V gene has CDR1 GEAIGNYY and CDR2 EKD. V shed 0 bases and J 0 bases; nucleotides not matched to a gene: 8.

Within the sample, this clone is large. The sample contains more than one DNA sequence encoding this CDR3. CDR3 in DNA: TGTGCCTGTGACATTCTACTGGGGGATAAGTACACCGATAAACTCATCTTT. Its protein is CACDILLGDKYTDKLIF. The chain links TRDV2 to TRDJ1, with 11 bases identical to TRDD3. J was trimmed by 0 bases and V by 2 bases; bases with no gene match: 7. In germline, CDR1 is GEAIGNYY, CDR2 EKD. This CDR3 contains 17 residues.

This clone was detected only a few times. This DNA translates differently at residue 7 from the TCRdb protein, which is that of a much larger clone; a read error is likely, and the protein shown is the DNA's own translation. This chain connects TRDV2 to TRDJ1; the D gene is possibly TRDD3 (5 bases). Trimming shortened V by 1 base and J by 2 bases, and 19 bases separated the two germline ends. The V gene's germline CDR1 is GEAIGNYY and CDR2 EKD. The CDR3 has 17 residues. The CDR3 loop is CACDTWDPDGGTDKLIF. CDR3 bases: TGTGCCTGTGACACGTGGGACCCCGACGGGGGGACCGATAAACTCATCTTT.

This clone was found a few times. This is likely an artifact of a read error, given a far larger clone one base away. The chain uses TRDV2 and TRDJ1; 11 positions agree with TRDD3. V gave up 1 base and J gave up 1 base; unmatched junction bases: 22. CDR1 is GEAIGNYY, CDR2 EKD, per germline. The CDR3 is 22 residues long. The CDR3 loop is CACDTPLQLGDTKFAATDKLIF. For the CDR3, the DNA is TGTGCCTGTGACACTCCCCTACAGCTGGGGGATACTAAGTTTGCGGCCACCGATAAACTCATCTTT.

Concerning this clone itself: This DNA's translation and the protein TCRdb lists, from a much larger clone, do not match at residue 4, likely due to a read error; the protein shown is translated from the DNA. This chain's CDR3 is CACGTPAGDWDTRQMFF. The DNA for the CDR3 is TGTGCCTGTGGCACTCCTGCCGGGGACTGGGACACCCGACAGATGTTTTTC. The rearrangement joins TRDV2 to TRDJ3; weak D call: TRDD3 (5 bases). V lost 5 bases to trimming and J lost 3 bases, with 16 bases between them. There are 17 residues in the CDR3. The germline V gene has CDR1 GEAIGNYY and CDR2 EKD.

Comment on this clone: A read error likely explains this, since a far larger clone differs by one base. Different DNA sequences within this sample yield the same CDR3. This rearrangement joins TRDV2 to TRDJ1; 8 nucleotides align to TRDD3. The V and J ends lost 3 bases and 0 bases, in that order; junction bases with no gene match: 11. The CDR3 spans 17 residues. Germline CDR1 and CDR2: GEAIGNYY and EKD. DNA of the CDR3: TGTGCCTGTGACCCAGTACTGGGGGCCCTGTACACCGATAAACTCATCTTT. Protein: CACDPVLGALYTDKLIF.

This clone rates as large. Other DNA sequences in this specimen translate into the identical CDR3. The J gene is TRDJ1, the V gene TRDV1; 9 bases agree with TRDD3. The CDR3 extends over 20 amino acids. The germline CDR1 and CDR2 sequences are TSWWSYY and QGS. V gave up 2 bases and J gave up 1 base; unmatched junction bases: 17. In DNA form, the CDR3 reads TGTGCTCTTGGGGAAAAGGGGCTCTCCTTACTGGGGGAGACCACCGATAAACTCATCTTT. As protein: CALGEKGLSLLGETTDKLIF.

Note on this clone: A far larger clone is just one base off, so this is likely a read error. Other DNA variants within this sample encode the same CDR3. The chain recombines TRDV2 with TRDJ1; TRDD3 aligns across 8 bases. Germline CDR1 and CDR2: GEAIGNYY and EKD. This CDR3 is built from 16 residues. The CDR3 nucleotides read TGTGCCTGTGACCCCCTACTGGGGGGCCCCACCGATGAACTCATCTTT. Translating it yields CACDPLLGGPTDELIF.

In the case of this clone: TCRdb records a much larger clone's protein for this DNA, with a difference at residue 13 that likely arises from a read error; the protein given is the translation of the DNA. The rearrangement links TRDV2 to TRDJ1, with 10 bases that match TRDD3. V trimming: 0 bases; J trimming: 3 bases; junction bases outside the gene matches: 12. The CDR3 is made up of 18 amino acids. Germline V gene data show CDR1 as GEAIGNYY and CDR2 as EKD. The CDR3 protein is CACDTLSVLGDASDKLIF. In nucleotides, the CDR3 is TGTGCCTGTGACACCCTGTCCGTACTGGGGGATGCCTCCGATAAACTCATCTTT.

About this clone itself: The TCRdb protein, from a much larger clone, departs from this DNA's translation at residue 8, likely by read error; the protein shown derives from the DNA. The rearrangement uses TRDV2 and TRDJ1; a possible D gene is TRDD3 (6 bases). The germline CDR1 and CDR2 sequences are GEAIGNYY and EKD. The length of the CDR3 is 19 residues. Trimming removed 0 bases at V and 3 bases at J, with 25 bases between. In nucleotides, the CDR3 is TGTGCCTGTGACACCACTGGGCGAAAGCCCTTCGATGCCTCCGATAAACTCATCTTT. Residues: CACDTTGRKPFDASDKLIF.

By proportion, this clone is large. Within the sample, other DNA sequences also encode this same CDR3. This chain links TRDV2 with TRDJ1; 8 bases map to TRDD3. With V trimmed by 0 bases and J by 10 bases, 12 bases remained unmatched. CDR1 GEAIGNYY and CDR2 EKD come from the germline V gene. The CDR3 runs to 15 residues. The CDR3 DNA reads TGTGCCTGTGACACCGTGGGGATACCCCCTAACCGACTCATCTTT. Amino acids: CACDTVGIPPNRLIF.

Comment on this clone: A far larger clone is just one base off, so this is likely a read error. The same CDR3 arises from other DNA sequences in this sample as well. The chain couples TRDV2 to TRDJ1, with D perhaps TRDD3 (5 bases). Trimming took off 1 base at V and 2 bases at J, with 19 bases between the two ends. Germline CDR1 reads GEAIGNYY; CDR2 reads EKD. The CDR3 is made up of 17 amino acids. The CDR3 nucleotides are TGTGCCTGTGACACATGGGCCCCCGACGGGGGGACCGATAAACTCATCTTT. Protein sequence: CACDTWAPDGGTDKLIF.

This clone has only a few counts. Being one base from a much bigger clone, this may be a read error. Other DNA sequences in this sample translate to the same CDR3. The V gene is TRDV2, the J gene TRDJ1; D is unresolved. This CDR3 has 18 amino acids. CDR1 and CDR2 from the germline V gene are GEAIGNYY and EKD. The CDR3 bases are TGTGCCTGTGATGGCCTCCTCAAGGGGCCGGTGTACACCGATAAGCTCATCTTT. Amino acids: CACDGLLKGPVYTDKLIF.

Remarks on this clone: A far larger clone is one nucleotide away, so this likely arose from a read error. Within the sample, other DNA sequences also encode this same CDR3. The chain has TRDV2 and TRDJ1; 9 bases align to TRDD3. Looked up from germline, CDR1 is GEAIGNYY and CDR2 is EKD. CDR3 length: 19 amino acids. Here the CDR3 DNA reads TGTGCCTGTGACACCACTGGGGGAAAGCCCTTCGATGCCTCCGATAAACTCATCTTC. Translation: CACDTTGGKPFDASDKLIF.

The rearrangement links TRDV2 to TRDJ1, with unresolved D. Deletions cut 4 bases from V and 0 bases from J, with 8 bases between. Per the germline V gene, CDR1 is GEAIGNYY and CDR2 is EKD. CDR3 length: 13 residues. CDR3 region: CACEHIHTDKLIF. In DNA, the CDR3 is TGTGCCTGTGAACATATTCACACCGATAAACTCATCTTT.

This clone was seen a handful of times. TCRdb's entry gives the protein of a much larger clone, which mismatches this DNA's translation at residue 12, likely from a read error; the protein reported here is translated from the DNA. This chain uses TRDV2 with TRDJ1, with 10 positions matching TRDD3. V dropped 2 bases and J dropped 3; count of bases not matched to a gene: 11. CDR3 length equals 17 residues. Germline CDR1 and CDR2: GEAIGNYY and EKD. As DNA, the CDR3 is TGTGCCTGTGACAGCCTGAGGGGGATACGCGGGGCCGATAAACTCATCTTT. This sequence encodes CACDSLRGIRGADKLIF.

By frequency in the sample, this clone is medium-sized. One base away lies a much larger clone, so this may be a sequencing read error. Additional DNA sequences in this sample encode the identical CDR3. The gene calls are TRDV2 and TRDJ1, with D tentatively TRDD2 (5 bases). Germline V gene lookup returns CDR1 GEAIGNYY and CDR2 EKD. This CDR3 has 16 residues. The CDR3 coding sequence is TGTGCCTGCGACACCGCGGAGCCTTCGTTCCCTCGTGGACTCATCTTT. Protein: CACDTAEPSFPRGLIF.

On this clone itself: Translating this DNA gives a protein that differs at residue 16 from the TCRdb one, which belongs to a much larger clone; a read error is likely, and the protein shown is this translation. The V call is TRDV2, the J call TRDJ1, with D maybe TRDD3 (6 bases). This CDR3 contains 17 residues. Germline values: CDR1 GEAIGNYY, CDR2 EKD. The CDR3 nucleotides are TGTGCCTGTGACACGTGGGCCCCCGACGGGGGGACCGATAAACTCACCTTT. It yields the protein CACDTWAPDGGTDKLTF.